These T cell receptor beta chains were read from a single sample in a study of Graves' ophthalmopathy and Graves' hyperthyroidism. Via MiXCR, TCRdb re-called the multiplex PCR reads, giving one row per CDR3 protein. The profile covers some 350,000 distinct CDR3 sequences, with about 18% appearing a single time and approximately 2.4% taken by the ten largest. The source material was peripheral blood. All receptors derive from an adult woman with stable Graves' hyperthyroidism. Each CDR3 is given with its conserved first and last residue. D genes are given only for firm matches. Clone size is shown for a subset of rows, as once, few, many or a class of expanded clone.

CASSFPGAMNTEAFF	TGTGCCAGCAGTTTCCCGGGGGCCATGAACACTGAAGCTTTCTTT	NA	many	TRBV6-5	TRBJ1-1
CASGRQEPYEQYF	TGTGCCAGCGGTCGTCAGGAGCCCTACGAGCAGTACTTC	NA	NA	TRBV2	TRBJ2-7
CASSFQEGPQETQYF	TGTGCCAGCAGTTTTCAGGAGGGCCCCCAAGAGACCCAGTACTTC	NA	few	TRBV27	TRBJ2-5
CSVSGGRELFF	TGCAGCGTTTCAGGGGGACGGGAGCTGTTTTTT	TRBD1	many	TRBV29-1	TRBJ2-2
CATSEVTGSTDTQYF	TGTGCCACCAGTGAAGTAACAGGGAGCACAGATACGCAGTATTTT	NA	many	TRBV24-1	TRBJ2-3
CASSSTSGTRETQYF	TGTGCCAGCAGCTCGACTAGCGGGACTCGAGAGACCCAGTACTTC	TRBD2	many	TRBV7-8	TRBJ2-5
CASTDRDETQYF	TGTGCCAGCACCGACAGGGATGAGACCCAGTACTTC	TRBD1	NA	TRBV6-5	TRBJ2-5
CASRNGPNISGSKTQYF	TGTGCCAGCAGAAATGGCCCCAATATTAGCGGGAGCAAGACCCAGTACTTC	TRBD2	many	TRBV2	TRBJ2-5
CASSLRPDFYGYTF	TGTGCCAGCAGTTTAAGGCCAGATTTTTATGGCTACACCTTC	NA	many	TRBV27	TRBJ1-2
CASSLSIGTKNEQYF	TGTGCCAGCAGCTTGTCCATAGGGACGAAAAACGAGCAGTACTTC	NA	many	TRBV5-4	TRBJ2-7
CSARGGTDQLFF	TGCAGTGCTAGAGGGGGGACGGATCAGTTGTTTTTT	NA	few	TRBV20-1	TRBJ1-4
CATSDLPGTSGITETQYF	TGTGCCACCAGTGATTTGCCCGGGACTAGCGGGATTACCGAGACCCAGTACTTC	TRBD2	NA	TRBV24-1	TRBJ2-5
CASSQAGGSLEQYF	TGCGCCAGCAGCCAAGCGGGAGGTTCCCTCGAGCAGTACTTC	TRBD2	NA	TRBV5-1	TRBJ2-7